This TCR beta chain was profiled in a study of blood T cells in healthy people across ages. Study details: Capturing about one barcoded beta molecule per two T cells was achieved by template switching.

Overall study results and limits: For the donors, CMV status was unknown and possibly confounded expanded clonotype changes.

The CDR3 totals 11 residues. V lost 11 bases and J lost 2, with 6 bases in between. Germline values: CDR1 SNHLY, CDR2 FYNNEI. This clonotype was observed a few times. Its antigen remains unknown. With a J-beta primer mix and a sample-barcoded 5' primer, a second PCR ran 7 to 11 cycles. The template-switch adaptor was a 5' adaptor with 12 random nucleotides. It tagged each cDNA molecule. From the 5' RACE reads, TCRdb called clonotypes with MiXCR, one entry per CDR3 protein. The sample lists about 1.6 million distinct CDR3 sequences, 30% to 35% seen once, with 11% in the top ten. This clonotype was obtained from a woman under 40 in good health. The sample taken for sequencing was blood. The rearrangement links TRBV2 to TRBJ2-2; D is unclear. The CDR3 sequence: CAYDNTGELFF. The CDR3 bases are TGTGCCTACGATAACACCGGGGAGCTGTTTTTT.